This TCR beta chain is from a study of blood T cell repertoires in COVID-19. The wider study: Samples came from the United States, Italy and Spain, spanning acute and convalescent COVID-19.

In the original processing: Researchers report that nucleated cell counts were estimated from reference gene primer amplification. Assay used: immunoSEQ multiplex PCR; TCRdb lists only in-frame clones, some missing. V, J and clone size are those of that table, while D and trimming were read from the DNA. The table records some 250,000 clones, nearly 90% of them present only once. J lost 2 bases, V lost 2 bases, and 4 bases had no gene match. The CDR3 extends over 15 amino acids. Germline V lookup: CDR1 KGHSH, CDR2 LQKENI. The sequencing input was peripheral blood. This chain links TRBV18 with TRBJ2-7; 9 nucleotides agree with TRBD1. The sequence came from a human donor in a cohort sampled during active COVID-19. CDR3 nucleotides: TGTGCCAGCTCACCAGGGACAGGGTCAACCTACGAGCAGTACTTC. Its protein is CASSPGTGSTYEQYF.